This passage covers 21 T cell receptor beta chains from one sample sequenced in a study of shared clonotypes between healthy human individuals. The repertoire was sequenced with immunoSEQ multiplex PCR; TCRdb's copy has only in-frame clones and lacks some. The sample holds around 320,000 clones, 80% to 90% seen once. Input material: memory CD8+ T cells sorted from blood. As for subset: CD45RO+ cells pooled with CCR7-negative TemRA cells. Receptor source: a young man in good health.

The chain employs TRBV27 and TRBJ1-5, with a tentative D call TRBD1 (5 bases). The CDR3 totals 14 residues. Germline loops: CDR1 MNHEY, CDR2 SMNVEV (reference sequence). The ends were cut back, 2 bases at V and 3 bases at J, with 8 bases in the middle. The CDR3 spells CASSLGGDNQPQHF. The CDR3 nucleotides are TGTGCCAGCAGTTTAGGAGGGGACAATCAGCCCCAGCATTTT.

The CDR3 is CASSLWGGEKLFF. The CDR3 DNA reads TGTGCCAGCAGCTTGTGGGGGGGCGAAAAACTGTTTTTT. The chain has TRBV5-6 and TRBJ1-4; weak D call: TRBD1 (6 bases). Trimming stripped 1 base from V and 8 bases from J, with 9 bases between. Germline V lookup: CDR1 SGHDT, CDR2 YYEEEE. The CDR3 is made up of 13 amino acids.

This clone was seen just once. This chain links TRBV11-2 with TRBJ2-7; no clear D. V was clipped by 5 bases and J by 3 bases, with 14 bases between them. This CDR3 is built from 14 residues. Per the germline V gene, CDR1 is SGHAT and CDR2 is FQNNGV. The CDR3 coding sequence is TGTGCCAGCAGCATACACGGGCCGCTCTACGAGCAGTACTTC. This gives the protein CASSIHGPLYEQYF.

The J gene is TRBJ2-7, the V gene TRBV4-2, with D perhaps TRBD1 or TRBD2 (6 bases each). CDR1 is LGHNA, CDR2 YNFKEQ, per germline. This CDR3 has 14 residues. With 0 bases removed from V and 3 bases from J, the gap between germline ends came to 9 bases. CDR3 sequence reads: CASSQDEGGYEQYF. DNA for the CDR3: TGTGCCAGCAGCCAAGACGAGGGGGGCTACGAGCAGTACTTC.

The CDR3 is CASSQEGTGSYRQPQHF. CDR3 nucleotide sequence: TGCGCCAGCAGCCAAGAGGGTACAGGGAGCTACAGGCAGCCCCAGCATTTT. V and J are TRBV4-1 and TRBJ1-5; tentatively, D is TRBD1 (6 bases). V was shortened by 0 bases and J by 7 bases, with 19 bases between the two germline ends. The CDR3 contains 17 residues. The germline V gene has CDR1 MGHRA and CDR2 YSYEKL.

This chain joins TRBV30 and TRBJ2-7; 12 bases are a match to TRBD2. After removal of 5 bases from V and 7 bases from J, the junction contained 9 bases not matched to a gene. The CDR3 has 14 residues. CDR1 is GTSNPN and CDR2 is SVGIG in the germline V gene (reference sequence). The CDR3 nucleotides read TGTGCCTGGGGAGGACTAGCGGGAATGTGGGAGCAGTACTTC. It codes for CAWGGLAGMWEQYF.

The rearrangement uses TRBV2 and TRBJ2-3, with a tentative D call TRBD1 (6 bases). CDR3 length: 14 amino acids. Trimming shortened V by 3 bases and J by 3 bases, and 10 bases separated the two germline ends. CDR1 and CDR2 (germline): SNHLY, FYNNEI. CDR3 DNA: TGTGCCAGCAGTGACAGGGGAGCGACAGATACGCAGTATTTT. It translates to CASSDRGATDTQYF.

In nucleotides, the CDR3 is TGTGCCAGCAGTGTGACAGGGGACGGCTATGGCTACACCTTC. Protein product: CASSVTGDGYGYTF. The V gene is TRBV2, the J gene TRBJ1-2; 8 positions agree with TRBD1. The V segment lost 4 bases and the J segment 4 bases; nucleotides outside the gene matches: 5. Looked up from germline, CDR1 is SNHLY and CDR2 is FYNNEI. The CDR3 has 14 residues.

J is TRBJ2-1 and V is TRBV29-1; no clear D gene. Germline assignment: CDR1 SQVTM and CDR2 ANQGSEA. Trimming shortened V by 8 bases and J by 5 bases, and 10 bases separated the two germline ends. This CDR3 comprises 11 residues. CDR3 DNA sequence: TGCAGCCCCTTTAAGGACAATGAGCAGTTCTTC. The encoded protein is CSPFKDNEQFF.

The gene calls are TRBV7-8 and TRBJ1-4; D is uncertain. The germline V gene encodes CDR1 SGHVS and CDR2 FQNEAQ. The CDR3 has 12 residues. V was cut by 2 bases and J by 8 bases, with 6 bases left in between. The CDR3 spells CASSLSREKLFF. In DNA form, the CDR3 reads TGTGCCAGCAGCTTATCCAGGGAAAAACTGTTTTTT.

The J gene is TRBJ1-2, the V gene TRBV6-5, with D tentatively TRBD1 (5 bases). V lost 0 bases and J 6 bases, leaving 8 bases between the germline ends. The V gene's germline CDR1 is MNHEY and CDR2 SVGAGI. CDR3 length equals 13 residues. In nucleotides, the CDR3 is TGTGCCAGCAGTTACTCGTCGGGGGATGGCTACACCTTC. This sequence encodes CASSYSSGDGYTF.

The genes are TRBV11-2 and TRBJ1-2; D is perhaps TRBD1 (5 bases). From germline, CDR1 is SGHAT and CDR2 FQNNGV. The CDR3 loop spans 13 amino acids. V gave up 5 bases and J gave up 8 bases, with 15 bases separating them. The CDR3 DNA reads TGTGCCAGCAGCCAGGCTGGGGACGGCGGCTACACCTTC. Its protein is CASSQAGDGGYTF.

The chain recombines TRBV4-1 with TRBJ1-5, with TRBD1 as a possible D gene (5 bases). The ends were cut back, 1 base at V and 4 bases at J, with 17 bases in the middle. Per the germline V gene, CDR1 is MGHRA and CDR2 is YSYEKL. The CDR3 runs to 17 residues. The CDR3 is CASSQVRGQSGNQPQHF. In nucleotides, the CDR3 is TGCGCCAGCAGCCAAGTTAGAGGACAATCGGGGAATCAGCCCCAGCATTTT.

The chain uses TRBV30 and TRBJ2-1; D is uncertain. From germline, CDR1 is GTSNPN and CDR2 SVGIG (reference sequence). CDR3 length equals 14 residues. Trimming cost V 5 bases and J 5 bases, with 16 bases left between them. DNA of the CDR3: TGTGCCTGGGAGATCTCTCCCGATGACAATGAGCAGTTCTTC. It specifies CAWEISPDDNEQFF.

The chain has TRBV9 and TRBJ1-6; no clear D. Germline values: CDR1 SGDLS, CDR2 YYNGEE. The CDR3 sequence is 16 residues long. V was pared by 0 bases and J by 0 bases, with 7 bases between. The chain's CDR3 is CASSVEESSYNSPLHF. CDR3 nucleotide sequence: TGTGCCAGCAGCGTAGAGGAGAGCTCCTATAATTCACCCCTCCACTTT.

The V and J genes are TRBV11-2 and TRBJ1-2; D uncertain. CDR3 size: 12 residues. Per the germline V gene, CDR1 is SGHAT and CDR2 is FQNNGV. The V end was cut by 1 base, the J end by 6 bases, with 6 bases between. The CDR3 sequence: CASSLGGNGYTF. In DNA, the CDR3 is TGTGCCAGCAGCTTAGGTGGGAATGGCTACACCTTC. Variable domain in full (rest from reference TRBV11-2 and TRBJ1-2): EAGVAQSPRYKIIEKRQSVAFWCNPISGHATLYWYQQILGQGPKLLIQFQNNGVVDDSQLPKDRFSAERLKGVDSTLKIQPAKLEDSAVYLCASSLGGNGYTFGSGTRLTVV.

The J gene is TRBJ2-7, the V gene TRBV14; TRBD2 might be the D (6 bases). Deletions cut 3 bases from V and 2 bases from J, with 11 bases between. The CDR3 covers 14 residues. CDR1 SGHDN and CDR2 FVKESK come from the germline V gene. The CDR3 protein is CASSHGLAPYEQYF. CDR3 nucleotide sequence: TGTGCCAGCAGCCACGGGCTAGCGCCCTACGAGCAGTACTTC.

This sequence joins TRBV7-9 and TRBJ1-2, with TRBD1 matching 7 bases. Trimming took 4 bases from V and 4 from J; bases not matched to a gene: 9. This CDR3 spans 15 amino acids. Germline-derived CDR1 and CDR2 are SEHNR and FQNEAQ (reference sequence). CDR3 residues: CASSSGQDVTYGYTF. DNA of the CDR3: TGTGCCAGCAGCTCCGGACAGGATGTGACCTATGGCTACACCTTC.

The chain carries TRBV4-1 and TRBJ2-7; 7 nucleotides match TRBD1. Germline V lookup: CDR1 MGHRA, CDR2 YSYEKL. CDR3 length: 13 amino acids. The V gene end was trimmed by 3 bases and the J gene end by 6 bases; junction bases not matched to a gene: 5. Here the CDR3 DNA reads TGCGCCAGCAGCCAGACAGGGAAGAGCGAGCAGTACTTC. Encoded protein: CASSQTGKSEQYF.

The chain is built from TRBV27 and TRBJ2-6; 8 bases match TRBD1. V was clipped by 3 bases and J by 0 bases; unmatched bases: 7. This CDR3 contains 18 residues. CDR1 is MNHEY, CDR2 SMNVEV, per germline (reference sequence). In DNA form, the CDR3 reads TGTGCCAGCAGTTTGGTGACAGGGGCCCCCTCTGGGGCCAACGTCCTGACTTTC. Translated: CASSLVTGAPSGANVLTF.

The rearrangement links TRBV4-1 to TRBJ1-5, with no clear D. CDR3 length: 15 residues. With 1 base removed from V and 1 base from J, the gap between germline ends came to 8 bases. Germline V gene lookup returns CDR1 MGHRA and CDR2 YSYEKL. The CDR3: CASSQGSESNQPQHF. In DNA form, the CDR3 reads TGCGCCAGCAGCCAAGGGTCCGAAAGCAATCAGCCCCAGCATTTT.